One sample yielded the 29 T cell receptor beta chains listed below, sequenced in a study of kidney transplant recipient with SARS-CoV-2 infection. A single record per CDR3 protein comes from TCRdb applying MiXCR to the reads. The table includes roughly 230,000 distinct CDR3 sequences, around 26% detected once. The material was a blood sample, obtained at baseline and between days 110 and 120 from a kidney transplant recipient. These receptors were obtained from a male patient younger than 45 who had COVID-19 and was a kidney transplant recipient. The T cells may partly be graft donor cells.

A remark on this clonotype: A much larger clone differs by one base, so this may be a read error. The chain joins TRBV3-2 to TRBJ2-1; the table gives TRBD2 as D, unverified against the DNA. TRBV3-2 is tagged as a pseudogene. The CDR3 spans 15 residues. As DNA, the CDR3 is TGTGCCAGCAGCCACGGTCTAGCGGGTTACAATGAGCAGTTCTTC. Translation: CASSHGLAGYNEQFF.

As to this clonotype: A read error may be the cause here, since a much bigger clone is one base away. The chain has TRBV6-6 and TRBJ2-5, with 7 bases identical to TRBD1. The J call may be mistaken, given a closer DNA end match to TRBJ2-7. CDR1 and CDR2 (germline): MNHNY, SVGAGI (reference sequence). CDR3 size: 14 residues. The CDR3 loop reads CASTYRGILDEQYF. CDR3 nucleotide sequence: TGTGCCAGCACTTACAGGGGAATTCTGGACGAGCAGTACTTC.

This clonotype came up once. A clone one base away is much larger, so this may be a read error. J is TRBJ1-2 and V is TRBV7-2, with no clear D. Germline V gene lookup returns CDR1 SGHTA and CDR2 FQGNSA. Trimming removed 4 bases from V and 4 bases from J, with 22 bases in between. The CDR3 has 17 residues. The CDR3 spells CASSYKHRDGKTYGYTF. The CDR3 nucleotides read TGTGCCAGCAGCTATAAGCACAGAGACGGAAAGACCTATGGCTACACCTTC. Filled out from reference TRBV7-2 and TRBJ1-2, the complete variable domain reads GAGVSQSPSNKVTEKGKDVELRCDPISGHTALYWYRQSLGQGLEFLIYFQGNSAPDKSGLPSDRFSAERTGGSVSTLTIQRTQQEDSAVYLCASSYKHRDGKTYGYTFGSGTRLTVV.

This clonotype showed up many times. The rearrangement uses TRBV15 and TRBJ1-1, with TRBD1 as a possible D gene (5 bases). Germline CDR1 LNHNV, CDR2 YYDKDF (reference sequence). V was clipped by 0 bases and J by 7 bases, with 15 bases between them. This CDR3 has 15 residues. For the CDR3, the DNA is TGTGCCACCAGCAGAGATCGGGCCAGGGCGGGTGAAGCTTTCTTT. Residues: CATSRDRARAGEAFF.

This clonotype was observed at least ten times. The genes are TRBV4-1 and TRBJ1-5, with a tentative D call TRBD1 (6 bases). The CDR3 spans 14 residues. Trimming removed 7 bases at V and 4 bases at J, with 14 bases between. Germline V gives CDR1 MGHRA, CDR2 YSYEKL. The CDR3 coding sequence is TGCGCCAGCACCCAGACAGGAACTAATCAGCCCCAGCATTTT. It is translated as CASTQTGTNQPQHF.

This clonotype was detected ten times or more. This chain uses TRBV6-1 with TRBJ1-2, with D uncertain. CDR3 length equals 17 residues. Trimming left V 5 bases short and J 4 bases short, with 23 bases between. Germline V lookup: CDR1 MNHNS, CDR2 SASEGT. The CDR3 coding sequence is TGTGCCAGCAGTCCTATCATGGAATGTAGAAAGACCTATGGCTACACCTTC. Residues: CASSPIMECRKTYGYTF.

As for this clonotype: This may come from a read error, since a much larger clone is one base off. The CDR3 DNA is TGCGCCAGCAGCAAATCAGGGGCCGGGCAGTACTTC. Protein product: CASSKSGAGQYF. The genes are TRBV5-1 and TRBJ2-3; D may be TRBD1 (6 bases). Matching the DNA end better, TRBJ2-7 makes the J call doubtful. Germline-derived CDR1 and CDR2 are SGHRS and YFSETQ. The CDR3 is 12 amino acids.

This clonotype occurred many times. The chain uses TRBV6-4 and TRBJ2-6; D gene unclear. CDR1 is MRHNA, CDR2 SNTAGT, per germline. The CDR3 runs 14 residues. V was pared by 2 bases and J by 1 base, with 3 bases between. CDR3 region: CASSDGSGANVLTF. The DNA of the CDR3 is TGTGCCAGCAGTGACGGGTCTGGGGCCAACGTCCTGACTTTC.

This clonotype turned up a few times. The chain employs TRBV28 and TRBJ2-6; TRBD1 matches 8 bases. CDR3 length: 18 amino acids. The V gene's germline CDR1 is MDHEN and CDR2 SYDVKM. Losses at the gene ends were 5 bases for V and 0 bases for J; bases not matched to a gene: 9. In DNA form, the CDR3 reads TGTGCCAGCAGTCCCCTGACAGGGGTCTTCTCTGGGGCCAACGTCCTGACTTTC. It is translated as CASSPLTGVFSGANVLTF.

A word on this clonotype: A clone one base away is much larger, so this may be a read error. This sequence joins TRBV28 and TRBJ2-5; D gene ambiguous. With the DNA end fitting TRBJ2-7 better, the J assignment may be wrong. The CDR3 has 15 residues. Germline CDR1 MDHEN, CDR2 SYDVKM. The CDR3 DNA reads as TGTGCCAGCAGTCTCCGGGTTACACCAAGCTACGAGCAGTACTTC. It codes for CASSLRVTPSYEQYF.

This clonotype was seen repeatedly, ten times or more. This rearrangement joins TRBV6-8 to TRBJ1-2; D is unresolved. The CDR3 contains 17 residues. Germline lookup yields CDR1 MNHGY and CDR2 SAAAGT. Trimming took off 2 bases at V and 4 bases at J, with 20 bases between the two ends. The CDR3: CASSYGVRSRKTYGYTF. The CDR3 coding sequence is TGTGCCAGCAGTTACGGTGTACGCTCTAGAAAGACCTATGGCTACACCTTC.

This clonotype came up many times. The V gene is TRBV9, the J gene TRBJ2-7; D is possibly TRBD2 (6 bases). Germline-derived CDR1 and CDR2 are SGDLS and YYNGEE. The CDR3 loop spans 12 amino acids. V dropped 7 bases and J dropped 5 bases, with 13 bases sitting between them. The CDR3 DNA reads as TGTGCCAGCGGGCTCGGAGGGAACGAGCAGTACTTC. This translates into CASGLGGNEQYF.

Many counts were recorded for this clonotype. The chain links TRBV6-5 to TRBJ1-3; 8 bases map to TRBD1. This CDR3 contains 15 residues. The J segment lost 6 bases and the V segment lost 6 bases, leaving 10 bases of the junction unmatched. Germline CDR1 is MNHEY and CDR2 is SVGAGI. The CDR3 region is CASRTRTGNENTIYF. CDR3 DNA sequence: TGTGCCAGCAGAACCCGGACAGGGAATGAAAACACCATATATTTT.

This clonotype has at least ten counts. V and J are TRBV6-6 and TRBJ1-1, with 8 bases lining up with TRBD1. Germline CDR1 MNHNY, CDR2 SVGAGI (reference sequence). Trimming took 4 bases from V and 4 from J; bases not matched to a gene: 8. The CDR3 length is 15 residues. The CDR3 protein is CASSFRDRLGTEAFF. CDR3 coding DNA: TGTGCCAGCAGTTTCCGGGACAGGTTGGGCACTGAAGCTTTCTTT.

This clonotype was seen only once. A much larger clone lies a single base off, so this may be a read error. This chain uses TRBV18 with TRBJ2-7, with 7 bases that match TRBD1. The CDR3 loop spans 15 amino acids. Germline V lookup: CDR1 KGHSH, CDR2 LQKENI. Germline trimming cut 3 bases from V and 1 base from J; bases unmatched to any gene: 6. Written as DNA, the CDR3 is TGTGCCAGCTCACCCGTGGGCAGGGGGTCCTACGAGCAGTACTTC. This sequence encodes CASSPVGRGSYEQYF. Full variable domain (rest looked up from reference TRBV18 and TRBJ2-7): NAGVMQNPRHLVRRRGQEARLRCSPMKGHSHVYWYRQLPEEGLKFMVYLQKENIIDESGMPKERFSAEFPKEGPSILRIQQVVRGDSAAYFCASSPVGRGSYEQYFGPGTRLTVT.

Comments on this clonotype: Since a much larger clone is just one base distant, this may be a read error. The conserved closing phenylalanine or tryptophan is absent in this CDR3, likely reflecting a read error. This chain connects TRBV10-1 to TRBJ1-2; unclear D gene. CDR1 WNHNN and CDR2 SYGVQD come from the germline V gene (reference sequence). V was clipped by 6 bases and J by 2 bases, with 10 bases between them. The CDR3 runs to 13 residues. The CDR3 loop reads CASSVSLNYGYTL. Written as DNA, the CDR3 is TGCGCCAGCAGCGTGTCCCTGAACTATGGCTACACCCTC.

This clonotype has a handful of counts. The V and J genes are TRBV2 and TRBJ1-1; tentative D call: TRBD1 (6 bases). The CDR3 is 11 residues long. Germline V gives CDR1 SNHLY, CDR2 FYNNEI. The V gene lost 7 bases and the J gene lost 6 bases, with 9 bases spanning the gap. CDR3 coding DNA: TGTGCCAGCACTAGGACAGCTGAAGCTTTCTTT. Protein sequence: CASTRTAEAFF.

Notes on this clonotype: This may be a read error, as it is one base from a much larger clone. V is TRBV6-5 and J is TRBJ2-2, with D maybe TRBD2 (6 bases). V was shortened by 8 bases and J by 3 bases, with 10 bases between the two germline ends. Germline CDR1 and CDR2: MNHEY and SVGAGI. The CDR3 extends over 13 amino acids. In DNA form, the CDR3 reads TGTGCCAGCCCGACTAGTCACACCGGGGAGCTGTTTTTT. It codes for CASPTSHTGELFF.

This clonotype was seen only once. The V gene is TRBV21-1, the J gene TRBJ2-3. TRBV21-1 is a recognized pseudogene. The CDR3 covers 17 residues. DNA for the CDR3: TGTGCCAGCAGTGAGATCATAGCTACAGTCATGCAAGATGCGCAGTATTTT. Translated: CASSEIIATVMQDAQYF.

About this clonotype: Just one base apart from a much larger clone, this may be a read error. The chain carries TRBV2 and TRBJ2-7, with TRBD1 matching 7 bases. CDR3 length: 13 residues. Germline V gene lookup returns CDR1 SNHLY and CDR2 FYNNEI. The CDR3 loop is CASSDHRGYEQHV. As DNA, the CDR3 is TGTGCCAGCAGCGACCACAGGGGCTACGAGCAGCACGTC.

Of note for this clonotype: A much larger clone differs from this one at a single base, so this may be a read error. The DNA of the CDR3 is TGTACCAGTAGTGGGGGCCGATTCGGATCTGGGGCCAACGTCCTGACTTTC. Protein sequence: CTSSGGRFGSGANVLTF. The J gene is TRBJ2-6, the V gene TRBV19, with D perhaps matching TRBD1 (6 bases). There are 17 residues in the CDR3. The germline V gene has CDR1 LNHDA and CDR2 SQIVND (reference sequence).

This clonotype showed up many times. The V gene is TRBV8-2, the J gene TRBJ2-6; TRBD2, as called in the table, went unchecked against the DNA. TRBV8-2 is designated a pseudogene. This CDR3 comprises 17 residues. CDR3 bases: TGTGGCACACTAGTGAGGATAACACAAAGTCGGGCCAACGTCCTGACTTTC. Protein sequence: CGTLVRITQSRANVLTF.

Turning to this clonotype: A read error may be the cause here, since a much bigger clone is one base away. This chain uses TRBV25-1 with TRBJ1-2; no clear D. Germline V gives CDR1 MGHDK, CDR2 SYGVNS. The V and J ends lost 2 bases and 6 bases respectively, with 22 bases between them. The CDR3 consists of 17 residues. The CDR3 protein is CASSERRELGKTHGYTF. The CDR3 DNA is TGTGCCAGCAGTGAAAGGCGAGAACTGGGAAAGACCCATGGCTACACCTTC.

This clonotype was detected many times. This chain joins TRBV20-1 and TRBJ1-5, with 10 bases lining up with TRBD1. The germline CDR1 and CDR2 sequences are DFQATT and SNEGSKA (reference sequence). The CDR3 is 15 residues long. Trimming at V came to 3 bases and at J to 1 base, leaving 3 bases not matched to a gene. CDR3 residues: CSARTGGRSNQPQHF. The CDR3 DNA sequence: TGCAGTGCTAGGACAGGGGGCAGGAGCAATCAGCCCCAGCATTTT.

This clonotype was recorded at least ten times. The J gene is TRBJ2-1, the V gene TRBV6-5; 7 bases are a match to TRBD2. The length of the CDR3 is 16 residues. Germline V gives CDR1 MNHEY, CDR2 SVGAGI. The trim removed 0 bases at V and 9 bases at J, leaving 11 bases unmatched. This CDR3 is CASSYSPLTAGLEQFF. As DNA, the CDR3 is TGTGCCAGCAGTTACTCCCCACTGACAGCGGGACTTGAGCAGTTCTTC.

About this clonotype: It may be a read error: a sequence one base away is much more abundant. No DNA is shown, since the ends of the CDR3 on it are uncertain; the CDR3 is the one TCRdb lists. This chain connects TRBV7-6 to TRBJ2-4. Germline loops: CDR1 SGHVS, CDR2 FNYEAQ. The CDR3 has 17 residues if both end residues are counted. This CDR3 reads CANSREYKCRKTYGYTF.

On this clonotype itself: A much larger clone differs by one base, so this may be a read error. The J gene is TRBJ2-7, the V gene TRBV7-2, with D possibly matching TRBD2 (6 bases). CDR1 and CDR2 (germline): SGHTA, FQGNSA. The CDR3 is made up of 17 amino acids. This CDR3 is CAGSLAIRISGNYEQYF. The CDR3 DNA reads TGTGCCGGCAGCTTAGCTATCCGGATTAGCGGAAACTACGAGCAGTACTTC. The full variable domain, its missing parts supplied by reference TRBV7-2 and TRBJ2-7, is GAGVSQSPSNKVTEKGKDVELRCDPISGHTALYWYRQSLGQGLEFLIYFQGNSAPDKSGLPSDRFSAERTGGSVSTLTIQRTQQEDSAVYLCAGSLAIRISGNYEQYFGPGTRLTVT.

This sequence joins TRBV4-2 and TRBJ2-6; D not resolved. CDR1 is LGHNA and CDR2 is YNFKEQ in the germline V gene. V lost 4 bases, J lost 5 bases, and 21 bases lay in between. This CDR3 is 18 amino acids long. The CDR3 protein is CASSPQQRLQSRANVLTF. The CDR3 nucleotides are TGTGCCAGCAGCCCTCAGCAAAGGTTACAAAGTCGGGCCAACGTCCTGACTTTC.

This clonotype was seen many times. The genes are TRBV7-6 and TRBJ1-5; tentatively, D is TRBD1 (5 bases). This CDR3 is 13 amino acids long. Deletions cut 4 bases from V and 8 bases from J, with 12 bases between. Germline CDR1 SGHVS, CDR2 FNYEAQ. In DNA, the CDR3 is TGTGCCAGCAGCTCCAGGGCGATGGAGCCCCAGCATTTT. It codes for CASSSRAMEPQHF.